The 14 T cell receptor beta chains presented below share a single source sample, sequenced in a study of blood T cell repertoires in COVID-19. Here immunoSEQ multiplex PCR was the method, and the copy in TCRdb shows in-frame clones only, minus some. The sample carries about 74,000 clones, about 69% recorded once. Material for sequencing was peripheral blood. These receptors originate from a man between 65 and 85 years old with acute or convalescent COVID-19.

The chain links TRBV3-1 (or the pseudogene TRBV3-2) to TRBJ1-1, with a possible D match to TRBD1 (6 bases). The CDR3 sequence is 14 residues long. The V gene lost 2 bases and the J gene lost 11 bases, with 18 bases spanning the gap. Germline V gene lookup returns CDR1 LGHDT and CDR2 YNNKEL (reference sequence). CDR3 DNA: TGTGCCAGCAGCCAAAGCGGGGGCCAACCGGGGGCTTTCTTT. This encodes CASSQSGGQPGAFF.

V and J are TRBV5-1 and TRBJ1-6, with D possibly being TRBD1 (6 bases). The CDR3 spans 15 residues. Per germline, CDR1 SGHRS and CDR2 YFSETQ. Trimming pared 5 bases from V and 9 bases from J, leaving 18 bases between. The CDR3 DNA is TGCGCCAGCAGTTCCACCCGGACAGTCTCTTCACCCCTCCACTTT. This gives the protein CASSSTRTVSSPLHF.

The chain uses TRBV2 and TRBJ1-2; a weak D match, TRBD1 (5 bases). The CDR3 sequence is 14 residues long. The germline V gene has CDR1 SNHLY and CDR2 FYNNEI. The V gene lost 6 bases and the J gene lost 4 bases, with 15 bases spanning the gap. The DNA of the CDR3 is TGTGCCAGCAGCGCCCTCGGGACTTCCTATGGCTACACCTTC. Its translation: CASSALGTSYGYTF.

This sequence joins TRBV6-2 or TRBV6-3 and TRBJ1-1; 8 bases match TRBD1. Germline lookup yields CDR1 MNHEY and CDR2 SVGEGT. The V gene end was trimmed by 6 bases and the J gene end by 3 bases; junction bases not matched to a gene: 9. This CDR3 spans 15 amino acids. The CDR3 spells CASSTNRGADTEAFF. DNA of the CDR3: TGTGCCAGCAGCACCAACAGGGGGGCGGACACTGAAGCTTTCTTT.

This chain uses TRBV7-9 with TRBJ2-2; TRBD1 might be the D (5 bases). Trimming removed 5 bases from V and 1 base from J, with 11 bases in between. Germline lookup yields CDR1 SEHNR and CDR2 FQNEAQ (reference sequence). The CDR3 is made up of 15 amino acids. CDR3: CASSPPGQNTGELFF. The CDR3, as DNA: TGTGCCAGCAGCCCTCCCGGACAGAACACCGGGGAGCTGTTTTTT.

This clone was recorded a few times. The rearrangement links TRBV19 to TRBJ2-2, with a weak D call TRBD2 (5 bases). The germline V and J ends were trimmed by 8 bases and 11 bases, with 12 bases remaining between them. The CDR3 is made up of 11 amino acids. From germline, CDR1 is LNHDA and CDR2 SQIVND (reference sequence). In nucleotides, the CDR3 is TGTGCCAGTCGGACCGGGGTTGAGCTGTTTTTT. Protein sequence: CASRTGVELFF.

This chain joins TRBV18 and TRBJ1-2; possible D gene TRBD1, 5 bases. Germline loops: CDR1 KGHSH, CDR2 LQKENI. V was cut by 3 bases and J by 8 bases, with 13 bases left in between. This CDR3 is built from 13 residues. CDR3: CASSPGRVDGYTF. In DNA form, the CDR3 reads TGTGCCAGCTCACCCGGCAGGGTCGACGGCTACACCTTC.

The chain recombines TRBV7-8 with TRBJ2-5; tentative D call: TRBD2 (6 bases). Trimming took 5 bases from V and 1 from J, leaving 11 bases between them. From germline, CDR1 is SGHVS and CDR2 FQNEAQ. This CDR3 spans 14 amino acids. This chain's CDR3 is CASSVGLTQETQYF. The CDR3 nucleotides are TGTGCCAGCAGCGTGGGACTCACCCAAGAGACCCAGTACTTC.

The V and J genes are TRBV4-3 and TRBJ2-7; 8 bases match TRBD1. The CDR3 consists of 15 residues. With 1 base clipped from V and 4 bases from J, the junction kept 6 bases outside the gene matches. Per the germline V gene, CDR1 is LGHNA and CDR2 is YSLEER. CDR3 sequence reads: CASSQAGTGFYEQYF. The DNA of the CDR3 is TGCGCCAGCAGCCAAGCCGGGACAGGATTTTACGAGCAGTACTTC.

Here the CDR3 reads CASARGQERVAGGYTF. DNA of the CDR3: TGTGCCAGTGCCAGGGGACAAGAAAGAGTCGCGGGTGGCTACACCTTC. V and J are TRBV27 and TRBJ1-2, with D perhaps TRBD1 (6 bases). Trimming took off 9 bases at V and 7 bases at J, with 27 bases between the two ends. The CDR3 totals 16 residues. Germline V CDR1 and CDR2: MNHEY, SMNVEV (reference sequence).

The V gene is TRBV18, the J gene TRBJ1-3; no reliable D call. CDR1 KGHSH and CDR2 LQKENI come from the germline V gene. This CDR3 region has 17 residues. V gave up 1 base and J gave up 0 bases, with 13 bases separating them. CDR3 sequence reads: CASSPRIDTSSGNTIYF. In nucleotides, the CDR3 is TGTGCCAGCTCACCACGGATAGACACCAGCTCTGGAAACACCATATATTTT.

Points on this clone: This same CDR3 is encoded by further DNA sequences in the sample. The CDR3 is CSARQETQYF. The DNA for the CDR3 is TGCAGTGCTAGACAGGAGACCCAGTACTTC. J is TRBJ2-5 and V is TRBV20-1; D uncertain. This CDR3 is 10 amino acids long. CDR1 and CDR2 (germline): DFQATT, SNEGSKA (reference sequence). Trimming took 2 bases from V and 5 from J, leaving 3 bases between them.

The CDR3 protein is CASSTKGVYGYTF. CDR3 DNA: TGTGCCAGCAGTACTAAGGGGGTCTATGGCTACACCTTC. The V call is TRBV6-5, the J call TRBJ1-2, with a weak D call TRBD1 (6 bases). V lost 5 bases, J lost 4 bases, and 11 bases lay in between. Germline CDR1 is MNHEY and CDR2 is SVGAGI. CDR3 length: 13 amino acids.

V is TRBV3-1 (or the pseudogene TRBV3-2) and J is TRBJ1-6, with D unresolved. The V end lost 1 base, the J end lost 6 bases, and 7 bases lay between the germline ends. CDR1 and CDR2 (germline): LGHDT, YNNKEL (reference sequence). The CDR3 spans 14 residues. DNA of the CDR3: TGTGCCAGCAGCCAAGCACACCGTAATTCACCCCTCCACTTT. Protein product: CASSQAHRNSPLHF.